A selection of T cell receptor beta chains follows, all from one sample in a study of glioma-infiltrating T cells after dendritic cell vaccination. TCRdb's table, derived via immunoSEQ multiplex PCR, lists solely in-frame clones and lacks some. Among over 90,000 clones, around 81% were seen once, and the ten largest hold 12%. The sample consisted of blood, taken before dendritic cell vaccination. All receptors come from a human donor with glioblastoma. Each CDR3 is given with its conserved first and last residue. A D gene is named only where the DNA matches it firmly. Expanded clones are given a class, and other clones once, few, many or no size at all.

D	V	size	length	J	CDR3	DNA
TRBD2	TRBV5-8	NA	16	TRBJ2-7	CAIPQRRGGFGYEQYF	TGTGCCATTCCTCAACGACGGGGGGGCTTTGGGTACGAGCAGTACTTC
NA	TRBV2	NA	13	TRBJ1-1	CASSVAGNTEAFF	TGTGCCAGCAGTGTGGCTGGGAACACTGAAGCTTTCTTT
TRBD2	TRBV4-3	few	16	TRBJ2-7	CASSQEISLAGGEQYF	TGCGCCAGCAGCCAAGAAATATCCCTAGCGGGGGGCGAGCAGTACTTC
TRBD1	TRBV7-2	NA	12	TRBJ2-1	CASSFSGQGAFF	TGTGCCAGCAGTTTCTCGGGACAGGGTGCGTTCTTC
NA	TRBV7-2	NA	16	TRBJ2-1	CASSLIKGERGNEQFF	TGTGCCAGCAGCTTAATAAAGGGCGAACGGGGGAATGAGCAGTTCTTC
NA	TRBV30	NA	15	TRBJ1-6	CAWNLEVTYNSPLHF	TGTGCCTGGAACCTGGAGGTTACCTATAATTCACCCCTCCACTTT
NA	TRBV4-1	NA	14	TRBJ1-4	CASSLNKGEEKLFF	TGCGCCAGCAGCCTCAATAAGGGGGAAGAAAAACTGTTTTTT
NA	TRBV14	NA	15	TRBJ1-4	CASSNDAGINEKLFF	TGTGCCAGCAGCAACGACGCAGGGATTAATGAAAAACTGTTTTTT
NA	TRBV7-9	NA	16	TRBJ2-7	CASSLGQTFLNYEQYF	TGTGCCAGCAGCTTAGGCCAGACATTTTTGAACTACGAGCAGTACTTC
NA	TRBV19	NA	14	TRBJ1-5	CASSRREGNQPQHF	TGTGCCAGTAGTCGCAGGGAGGGGAATCAGCCCCAGCATTTT
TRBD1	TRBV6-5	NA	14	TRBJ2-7	CASFVRQGEGEQYF	TGTGCCAGCTTCGTTCGACAGGGAGAAGGAGAGCAGTACTTC
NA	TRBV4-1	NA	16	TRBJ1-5	CASSQEGSLGNQPQHF	TGCGCCAGCAGCCAAGAGGGGAGCCTGGGCAATCAGCCCCAGCATTTT
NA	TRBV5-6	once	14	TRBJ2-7	CASTRTGRAYEQYF	TGTGCCAGCACCCGGACAGGGAGGGCTTACGAGCAGTACTTC
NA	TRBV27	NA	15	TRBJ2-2	CASSLKPKIGGELFF	TGTGCCAGCAGTTTAAAACCCAAGATCGGGGGGGAGCTGTTTTTT
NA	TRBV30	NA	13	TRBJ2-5	CAWRETGKETQYF	TGTGCCTGGAGAGAAACAGGGAAAGAGACCCAGTACTTC
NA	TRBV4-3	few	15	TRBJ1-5	CASSQAANSNQPQHF	TGCGCCAGCAGCCAAGCCGCGAATAGCAATCAGCCCCAGCATTTT
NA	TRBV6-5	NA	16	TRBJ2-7	CASSYSRQASSYEQYF	TGTGCCAGCAGTTACTCACGACAGGCGAGCTCCTACGAGCAGTACTTC
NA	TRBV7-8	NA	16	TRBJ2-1	CASSLVPSGLWNEQFF	TGTGCCAGCAGCTTAGTACCCAGCGGGCTATGGAATGAGCAGTTCTTC
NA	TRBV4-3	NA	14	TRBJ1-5	CASSQARVNQPQHF	TGCGCCAGCAGCCAAGCACGGGTTAATCAGCCCCAGCATTTT